Sequencing of this TCR beta chain was carried out in a study of blood T cells in healthy people across ages. Study conclusions and caveats: Getting older went along with TCR beta diversity per million T cells dropping roughly linearly.

Sample-barcoded 5' priming and a J-beta primer mix drove a second PCR of roughly 7 to 11 cycles. TCRdb ran MiXCR on the 5' RACE reads and lists one entry per CDR3 protein. The table shows approximately 1.5 million distinct CDR3 sequences, with roughly 32% occurring only once. Isolated PBMCs totaled at least 7 million in each sample. The germline V gene encodes CDR1 MDHEN and CDR2 SYDVKM. The CDR3 runs 13 residues. Remarks on this clonotype: The antigen is unknown. Mismatch with germline at one junction end may stem from a read error.

Sequencing was performed on blood. The chain carries TRBV28 and TRBJ2-4; unclear D gene. This TCR was sampled from a woman under 40 in good health. CDR3 amino acids: CASSINTKSIQYF. Written as DNA, the CDR3 is TGTGCCAGCAGTATCAACACCAAAAGCATTCAGTACTTC.